This passage covers 27 T cell receptor beta chains from one sample sequenced in a study of blood T cell repertoires in COVID-19. Method: immunoSEQ multiplex PCR; TCRdb's copy keeps in-frame clones and lacks some. The sample has tens of thousands of clones, about 86% seen once. Sequenced sample: peripheral blood. These receptors were taken from a woman aged 55-69 years with acute or convalescent COVID-19.

V is TRBV10-3 and J is TRBJ2-1, with 16 positions matching TRBD2. V was clipped by 3 bases and J by 9 bases; unmatched bases: 8. Germline CDR1 reads ENHRY; CDR2 reads SYGVKD. There are 17 residues in the CDR3. Here the CDR3 reads CAISDTGLAGGYREQFF. In nucleotides, the CDR3 is TGTGCCATCAGTGACACGGGACTAGCGGGGGGGTATCGTGAGCAGTTCTTC.

V is TRBV2 and J is TRBJ1-5; no clear D gene. Trimming shortened V by 4 bases and J by 5 bases, and 6 bases separated the two germline ends. Germline CDR1 reads SNHLY; CDR2 reads FYNNEI. The CDR3 has 12 residues. This CDR3 is CASSGEDQPQHF. The CDR3 DNA reads as TGTGCCAGCAGTGGGGAGGATCAGCCCCAGCATTTT.

The chain couples TRBV3-1 (or the pseudogene TRBV3-2) to TRBJ2-7, with D possibly TRBD2 on 6 matching bases. Germline loops: CDR1 LGHDT, CDR2 YNNKEL (reference sequence). This CDR3 region has 14 residues. The germline V and J ends were trimmed by 0 bases and 7 bases, with 13 bases remaining between them. CDR3 in DNA: TGTGCCAGCAGCCAAGATCAGACGAGCGGGGAGCAGTACTTC. It yields the protein CASSQDQTSGEQYF.

The V gene is TRBV9, the J gene TRBJ1-6, with unresolved D. The CDR3 is made up of 15 amino acids. The V end was cut by 0 bases, the J end by 4 bases, with 8 bases between. CDR1 SGDLS and CDR2 YYNGEE come from the germline V gene. CDR3 residues: CASSVGRNYNSPLHF. The CDR3 DNA sequence: TGTGCCAGCAGCGTAGGGAGGAATTATAATTCACCCCTCCACTTT.

The chain uses TRBV6-5 and TRBJ1-1; TRBD1 might be the D (5 bases). The V end was cut by 4 bases, the J end by 1 base, with 16 bases between. The CDR3 length is 16 residues. Germline CDR1 MNHEY, CDR2 SVGAGI. The chain's CDR3 is CASSSSIRGENTEAFF. For the CDR3, the DNA is TGTGCCAGCAGTTCCTCCATCCGGGGGGAGAACACTGAAGCTTTCTTT.

Only a few counts were recorded for this clone. The genes are TRBV29-1 and TRBJ2-7; tentative D call: TRBD1 (5 bases). This CDR3 has 11 residues. The ends were cut back, 5 bases at V and 3 bases at J, with 8 bases in the middle. CDR1 SQVTM and CDR2 ANQGSEA come from the germline V gene. CDR3 in DNA: TGCAGCGTTTGGACAAACTACGAGCAGTACTTC. Residues: CSVWTNYEQYF.

The chain has TRBV28 and TRBJ1-6; D remains unclear. V lost 2 bases and J 8 bases, leaving 13 bases between the germline ends. The length of the CDR3 is 15 residues. The germline CDR1 and CDR2 sequences are MDHEN and SYDVKM. In nucleotides, the CDR3 is TGTGCCAGCAGTTTAGGAATTGGAGAGGATTCACCCCTCCACTTT. This sequence encodes CASSLGIGEDSPLHF.

This clone has just one count. V is TRBV5-1 and J is TRBJ1-1, with a tentative D call TRBD1 (6 bases). This CDR3 has 16 amino acids. The V gene lost 3 bases and the J gene lost 2 bases, with 17 bases spanning the gap. CDR1 SGHRS and CDR2 YFSETQ come from the germline V gene. CDR3 sequence: CASSSRTTGPNTEAFF. The CDR3 coding sequence is TGCGCCAGCAGCTCCAGGACGACAGGCCCTAACACTGAAGCTTTCTTT.

This clone occurred once. The chain combines TRBV6-6 with TRBJ1-1; D is possibly TRBD1 (6 bases). Germline V lookup: CDR1 MNHNY, CDR2 SVGAGI (reference sequence). The CDR3 is made up of 16 amino acids. V dropped 7 bases and J dropped 1 base, with 19 bases sitting between them. CDR3 sequence (DNA): TGTGCCAGCATCCATAGCGGGGGGCGGGGGAACACTGAAGCTTTCTTT. It specifies CASIHSGGRGNTEAFF.

This rearrangement joins TRBV6-1 to TRBJ1-1; perhaps TRBD1 as D (5 bases). Looked up from germline, CDR1 is MNHNS and CDR2 is SASEGT. The V end lost 2 bases, the J end lost 2 bases, and 6 bases lay between the germline ends. CDR3 length equals 13 residues. CDR3 sequence (DNA): TGTGCCAGCAGTGAACAGGGTAACACTGAAGCTTTCTTT. This codes for CASSEQGNTEAFF.

The chain links TRBV6-6 to TRBJ2-7, with 7 positions matching TRBD2. The CDR3 is 14 residues long. V lost 0 bases, J lost 2 bases, and 1 base stayed unmatched. CDR1 is MNHNY and CDR2 is SVGAGI in the germline V gene (reference sequence). DNA of the CDR3: TGTGCCAGCAGTTACTCAGCGGGGACCTACGAGCAGTACTTC. As protein: CASSYSAGTYEQYF.

The J gene is TRBJ1-6, the V gene TRBV6-5; maybe TRBD1 (5 bases). The CDR3 is made up of 14 amino acids. V lost 10 bases and J 7 bases, leaving 17 bases between the germline ends. CDR1 and CDR2 from the germline V gene are MNHEY and SVGAGI. Written as DNA, the CDR3 is TGTGCCACCACCCTTGGGGCCGCGAATTCACCCCTCCACTTT. Its translation: CATTLGAANSPLHF.

For this clone: A read error may produce the germline difference seen at one junction end. This chain links TRBV12-3 or TRBV12-4 with TRBJ1-2, with 7 bases fitting TRBD1. CDR3 length equals 13 residues. The CDR3 is CASRNHGTVVPNF. CDR3 DNA sequence: TGTGCCAGCAGGAACCACGGGACAGTTGTACCCAACTTC.

The chain couples TRBV27 to TRBJ2-1; tentative D call: TRBD1 (5 bases). V lost 5 bases and J 9 bases, leaving 17 bases between the germline ends. From germline, CDR1 is MNHEY and CDR2 SMNVEV (reference sequence). CDR3 length: 14 residues. The CDR3 reads CASSVGQGIGEQFF. The CDR3 region has the DNA TGTGCCAGCAGTGTAGGACAAGGTATAGGTGAGCAGTTCTTC.

The chain links TRBV5-1 to TRBJ1-6, with D possibly being TRBD1 (5 bases). Trimming took 0 bases from V and 8 from J, leaving 6 bases between them. The germline gives CDR1 SGHRS, CDR2 YFSETQ. The CDR3 spans 13 residues. CDR3 protein: CASSLEQDSPLHF. For the CDR3, the DNA is TGCGCCAGCAGCTTGGAACAGGATTCACCCCTCCACTTT. The full variable domain, in which reference TRBV5-1 and TRBJ1-6 provide the parts outside the CDR3, is KAGVTQTPRYLIKTRGQQVTLSCSPISGHRSVSWYQQTPGQGLQFLFEYFSETQRNKGNFPGRFSGRQFSNSRSEMNVSTLELGDSALYLCASSLEQDSPLHFGNGTRLTVT.

The gene calls are TRBV29-1 and TRBJ2-5; no firm D call. The V and J ends lost 7 bases and 5 bases respectively, with 8 bases between them. This CDR3 comprises 10 residues. CDR1 is SQVTM and CDR2 is ANQGSEA in the germline V gene. CDR3 DNA: TGCAGCGCCGCGTATGAGACCCAGTACTTC. It codes for CSAAYETQYF. The full variable domain, its missing parts supplied by reference TRBV29-1 and TRBJ2-5, is SAVISQKPSRDICQRGTSLTIQCQVDSQVTMMFWYRQQPGQSLTLIATANQGSEATYESGFVIDKFPISRPNLTFSTLTVSNMSPEDSSIYLCSAAYETQYFGPGTRLLVL.

This clone appeared once. V usage is TRBV28 and J usage is TRBJ2-7; weak D call: TRBD1 (5 bases). V was trimmed by 3 bases and J by 2 bases, leaving 11 bases between them. Germline assignment: CDR1 MDHEN and CDR2 SYDVKM. The CDR3 spans 14 residues. CDR3 in DNA: TGTGCCAGCAGTTTTGGTGGCAGGGCCTACGAGCAGTACTTC. Translated, it gives CASSFGGRAYEQYF.

The chain employs TRBV5-1 and TRBJ2-7, with 10 bases matching TRBD2. The germline CDR1 and CDR2 sequences are SGHRS and YFSETQ. The junction had 7 bases not matched to a gene; V was cut back by 2 bases and J by 2 bases. The CDR3 runs to 16 residues. This chain's CDR3 is CASSLAGGTKTYEQYF. The CDR3 DNA is TGCGCCAGCAGCTTAGCGGGAGGGACAAAAACCTACGAGCAGTACTTC.

J is TRBJ1-2 and V is TRBV2; D is perhaps TRBD1 (5 bases). The germline V gene has CDR1 SNHLY and CDR2 FYNNEI. Trimming removed 3 bases at V and 7 bases at J, with 18 bases between. The CDR3 loop spans 15 amino acids. The CDR3 here is CASSDARQGNRGYTF. Written as DNA, the CDR3 is TGTGCCAGCAGTGATGCACGGCAGGGAAATCGTGGCTACACCTTC.

This chain's CDR3 is CASSLGSLLGASEQFF. CDR3 coding DNA: TGTGCCAGCAGCTTAGGATCACTTTTGGGCGCAAGTGAGCAGTTCTTC. This rearrangement joins TRBV13 to TRBJ2-1; D uncertain. Germline V gives CDR1 PRHDT, CDR2 FYEKMQ (reference sequence). V lost 0 bases and J 9 bases, leaving 18 bases between the germline ends. This CDR3 is 16 amino acids long. The whole variable domain, filled in from reference TRBV13 and TRBJ2-1, reads AAGVIQSPRHLIKEKRETATLKCYPIPRHDTVYWYQQGPGQDPQFLISFYEKMQSDKGSIPDRFSAQQFSDYHSELNMSSLELGDSALYFCASSLGSLLGASEQFFGPGTRLTVL.

The gene calls are TRBV5-8 and TRBJ2-4; D gene uncertain. CDR1 is SGHTS, CDR2 YDEGEE, per germline. Trimming pared 4 bases from V and 8 bases from J, leaving 16 bases between. The CDR3 runs 14 residues. This CDR3 reads CASSRSGTNHIQYF. Here the CDR3 DNA reads TGTGCCAGCAGCCGATCGGGTACTAATCACATTCAGTACTTC.

This rearrangement joins TRBV4-2 to TRBJ1-2; possible D gene TRBD1, 5 bases. The CDR3 runs to 16 residues. Trimming shortened V by 5 bases and J by 1 base, and 17 bases separated the two germline ends. The germline V gene encodes CDR1 LGHNA and CDR2 YNFKEQ. This CDR3 is CASSWGPGEGNYGYTF. The CDR3 nucleotides are TGTGCCAGCAGCTGGGGACCGGGGGAGGGTAACTATGGCTACACCTTC.

This chain joins TRBV7-8 and TRBJ1-4; maybe TRBD1 (5 bases). The CDR3 extends over 16 amino acids. Germline lookup yields CDR1 SGHVS and CDR2 FQNEAQ. Deletions cut 1 base from V and 7 bases from J, with 16 bases between. The CDR3, as DNA: TGTGCCAGCAGCTTAGGAGGAAGGGGTAGAACTGAAAAACTGTTTTTT. The encoded protein is CASSLGGRGRTEKLFF.

This chain links TRBV4-1 with TRBJ1-1; D ambiguous. Germline CDR1 is MGHRA and CDR2 is YSYEKL. This CDR3 is 16 amino acids long. Trimming left V 4 bases short and J 0 bases short, with 15 bases between. The CDR3 reads CASSPRSVSMNTEAFF. The CDR3 DNA reads as TGCGCCAGCAGCCCCCGATCGGTATCTATGAACACTGAAGCTTTCTTT.

CDR3 residues: CASSEDRIITLGEQFF. The CDR3 DNA reads TGTGCCAGCAGCGAGGACAGGATAATAACCTTGGGTGAGCAGTTCTTC. This rearrangement joins TRBV9 to TRBJ2-1, with TRBD1 identical over 7 bases. Unmatched junction bases numbered 15, after V lost 3 bases and J lost 9 bases. This CDR3 region has 16 residues. Germline CDR1 reads SGDLS; CDR2 reads YYNGEE.

The CDR3 here is CASSVEVQGADEQYF. The CDR3 nucleotides are TGTGCCAGCAGCGTAGAGGTTCAGGGGGCGGACGAGCAGTACTTC. The chain combines TRBV9 with TRBJ2-7; 8 nucleotides agree with TRBD1. Germline CDR1 is SGDLS and CDR2 is YYNGEE. With 0 bases clipped from V and 5 bases from J, the junction kept 7 bases outside the gene matches. CDR3 length equals 15 residues.

This rearrangement joins TRBV19 to TRBJ2-2; D remains unclear. CDR3 size: 15 residues. V shed 6 bases and J shed 7 bases, with 18 bases lying between them. Looked up from germline, CDR1 is LNHDA and CDR2 is SQIVND (reference sequence). The CDR3 coding sequence is TGTGCCAGTAGCCCTGGTGACAAGGCCGGCGGGGAGCTGTTTTTT. The encoded protein is CASSPGDKAGGELFF. Supplemented by reference TRBV19 and TRBJ2-2, the full variable domain reads DGGITQSPKYLFRKEGQNVTLSCEQNLNHDAMYWYRQDPGQGLRLIYYSQIVNDFQKGDIAEGYSVSREKKESFPLTVTSAQKNPTAFYLCASSPGDKAGGELFFGEGSRLTVL.